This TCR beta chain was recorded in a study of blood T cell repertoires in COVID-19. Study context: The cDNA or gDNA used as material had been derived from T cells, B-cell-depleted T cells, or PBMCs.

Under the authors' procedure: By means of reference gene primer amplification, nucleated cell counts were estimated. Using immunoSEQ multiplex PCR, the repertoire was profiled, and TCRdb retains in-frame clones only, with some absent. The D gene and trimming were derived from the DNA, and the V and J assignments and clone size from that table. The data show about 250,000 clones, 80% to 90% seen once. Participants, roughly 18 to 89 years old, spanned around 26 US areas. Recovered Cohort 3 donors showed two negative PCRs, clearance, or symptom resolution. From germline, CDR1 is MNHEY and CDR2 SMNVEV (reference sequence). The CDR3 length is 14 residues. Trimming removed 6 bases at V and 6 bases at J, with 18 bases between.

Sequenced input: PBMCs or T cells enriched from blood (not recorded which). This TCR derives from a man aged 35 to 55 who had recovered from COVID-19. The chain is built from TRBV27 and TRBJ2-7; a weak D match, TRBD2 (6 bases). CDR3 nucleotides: TGTGCCAGCAGGCTTACCGGGCCGGAGGGCGAGCAGTACTTC. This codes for CASRLTGPEGEQYF.